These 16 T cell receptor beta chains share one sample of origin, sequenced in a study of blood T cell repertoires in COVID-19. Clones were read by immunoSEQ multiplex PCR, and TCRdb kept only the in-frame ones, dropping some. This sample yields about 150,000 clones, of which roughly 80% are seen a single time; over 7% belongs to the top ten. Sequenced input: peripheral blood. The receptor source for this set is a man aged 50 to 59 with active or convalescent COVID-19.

The CDR3: CASSQDRGGQLNEKLFF. CDR3 bases: TGTGCCAGCAGCCAAGATAGGGGGGGGCAGTTGAATGAAAAACTGTTTTTT. The chain has TRBV4-2 and TRBJ1-4; tentative D call: TRBD1 (6 bases). Trimming took 0 bases from V and 5 from J, leaving 16 bases between them. CDR3 length equals 17 residues. Germline V gene sequence: CDR1 LGHNA, CDR2 YNFKEQ.

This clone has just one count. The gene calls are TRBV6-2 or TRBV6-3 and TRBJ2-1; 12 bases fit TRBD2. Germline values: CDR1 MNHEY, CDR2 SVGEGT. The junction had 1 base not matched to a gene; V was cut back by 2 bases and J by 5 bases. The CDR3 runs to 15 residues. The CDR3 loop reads CASSYRTSGNNEQFF. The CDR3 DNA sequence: TGTGCCAGCAGTTACAGGACTAGCGGGAACAATGAGCAGTTCTTC.

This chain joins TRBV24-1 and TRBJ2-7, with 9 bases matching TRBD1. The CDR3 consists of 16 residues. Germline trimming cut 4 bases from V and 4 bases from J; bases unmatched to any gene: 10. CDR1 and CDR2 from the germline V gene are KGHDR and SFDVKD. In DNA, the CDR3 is TGTGCCACCAGTGAATCTGGGACAGGGATCTTGTACGAGCAGTACTTC. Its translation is CATSESGTGILYEQYF.

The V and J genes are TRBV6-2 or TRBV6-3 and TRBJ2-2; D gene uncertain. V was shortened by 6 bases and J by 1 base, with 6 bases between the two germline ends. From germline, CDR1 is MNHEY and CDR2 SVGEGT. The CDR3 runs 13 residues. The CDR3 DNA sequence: TGTGCCAGCAGCTCCTTGAACACCGGGGAGCTGTTTTTT. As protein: CASSSLNTGELFF.

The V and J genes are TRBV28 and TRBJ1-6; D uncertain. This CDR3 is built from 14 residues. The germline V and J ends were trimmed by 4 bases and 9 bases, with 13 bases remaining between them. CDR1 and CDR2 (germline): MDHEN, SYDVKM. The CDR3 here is CASSSVAMASPLHF. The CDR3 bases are TGTGCCAGCAGTTCCGTGGCCATGGCTTCACCCCTCCACTTT.

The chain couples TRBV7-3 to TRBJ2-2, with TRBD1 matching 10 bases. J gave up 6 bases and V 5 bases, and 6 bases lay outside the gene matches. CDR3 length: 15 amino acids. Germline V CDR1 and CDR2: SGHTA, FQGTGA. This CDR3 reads CASSPGQGKPGELFF. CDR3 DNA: TGTGCCAGCAGCCCGGGACAGGGGAAGCCCGGGGAGCTGTTTTTT.

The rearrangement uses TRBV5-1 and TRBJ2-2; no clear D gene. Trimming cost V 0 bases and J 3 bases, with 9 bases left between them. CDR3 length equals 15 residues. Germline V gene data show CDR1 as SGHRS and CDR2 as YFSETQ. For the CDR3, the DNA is TGCGCCAGCAGCTTGGCCGAGTCTCACACCGGGGAGCTGTTTTTT. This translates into CASSLAESHTGELFF.

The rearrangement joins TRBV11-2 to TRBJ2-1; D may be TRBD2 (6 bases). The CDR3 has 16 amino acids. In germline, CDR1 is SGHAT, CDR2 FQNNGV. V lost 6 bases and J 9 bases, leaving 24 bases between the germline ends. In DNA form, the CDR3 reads TGTGCCAGCAGATACCCGGGACTCACATCTTCTCCTGAGCAGTTCTTC. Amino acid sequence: CASRYPGLTSSPEQFF.

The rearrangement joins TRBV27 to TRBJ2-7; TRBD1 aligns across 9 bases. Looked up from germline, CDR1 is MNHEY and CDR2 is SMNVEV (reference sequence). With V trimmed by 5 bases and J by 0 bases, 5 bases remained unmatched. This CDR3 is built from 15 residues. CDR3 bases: TGTGCCAGCAGTCCAGGACAGGGGATCTCCTACGAGCAGTACTTC. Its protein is CASSPGQGISYEQYF.

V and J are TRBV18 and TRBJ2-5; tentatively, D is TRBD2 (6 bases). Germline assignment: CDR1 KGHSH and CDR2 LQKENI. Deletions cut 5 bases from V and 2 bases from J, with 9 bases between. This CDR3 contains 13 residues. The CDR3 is CASSSGEQETQYF. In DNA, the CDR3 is TGTGCCAGCTCATCGGGGGAACAAGAGACCCAGTACTTC.

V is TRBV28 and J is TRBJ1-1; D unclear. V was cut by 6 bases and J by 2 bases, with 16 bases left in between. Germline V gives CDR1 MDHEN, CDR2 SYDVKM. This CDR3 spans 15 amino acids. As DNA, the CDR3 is TGTGCCAGCAGGAAAGCGAGGGCTTTCAACACTGAAGCTTTCTTT. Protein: CASRKARAFNTEAFF. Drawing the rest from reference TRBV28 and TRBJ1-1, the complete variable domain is DVKVTQSSRYLVKRTGEKVFLECVQDMDHENMFWYRQDPGLGLRLIYFSYDVKMKEKGDIPEGYSVSREKKERFSLILESASTNQTSMYLCASRKARAFNTEAFFGQGTRLTVV.

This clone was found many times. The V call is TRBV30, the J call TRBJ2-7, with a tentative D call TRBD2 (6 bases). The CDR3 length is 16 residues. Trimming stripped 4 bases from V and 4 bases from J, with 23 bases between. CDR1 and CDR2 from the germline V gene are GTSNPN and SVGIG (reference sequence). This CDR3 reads CAWNPRLGGSRYEQYF. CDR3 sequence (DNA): TGTGCCTGGAATCCCAGGCTGGGGGGATCTCGGTACGAGCAGTACTTC.

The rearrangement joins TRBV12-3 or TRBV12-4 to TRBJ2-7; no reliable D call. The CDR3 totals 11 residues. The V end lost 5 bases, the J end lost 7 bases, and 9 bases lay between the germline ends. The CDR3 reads CASSPAREQYF. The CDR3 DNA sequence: TGTGCCAGCAGTCCGGCGCGGGAGCAGTACTTC.

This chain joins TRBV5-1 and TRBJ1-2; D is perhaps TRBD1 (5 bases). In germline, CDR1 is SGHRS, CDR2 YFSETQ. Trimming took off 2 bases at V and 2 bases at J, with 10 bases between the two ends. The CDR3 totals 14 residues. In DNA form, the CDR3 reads TGCGCCAGCAGCTTTACCCAGGGAAACTATGGCTACACCTTC. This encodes CASSFTQGNYGYTF.

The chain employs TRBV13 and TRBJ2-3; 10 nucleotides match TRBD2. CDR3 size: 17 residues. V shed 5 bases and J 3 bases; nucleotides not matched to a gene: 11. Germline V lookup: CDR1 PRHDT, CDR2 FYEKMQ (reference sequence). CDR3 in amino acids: CASSSLAAGGGTDTQYF. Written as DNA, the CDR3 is TGTGCCAGCAGCAGTCTCGCAGCGGGAGGGGGGACAGATACGCAGTATTTT. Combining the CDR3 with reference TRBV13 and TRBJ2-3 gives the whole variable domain AAGVIQSPRHLIKEKRETATLKCYPIPRHDTVYWYQQGPGQDPQFLISFYEKMQSDKGSIPDRFSAQQFSDYHSELNMSSLELGDSALYFCASSSLAAGGGTDTQYFGPGTRLTVL.

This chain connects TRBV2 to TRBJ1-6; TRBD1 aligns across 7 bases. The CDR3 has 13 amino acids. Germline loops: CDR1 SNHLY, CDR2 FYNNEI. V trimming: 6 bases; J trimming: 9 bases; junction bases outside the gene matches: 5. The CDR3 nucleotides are TGTGCCAGCAGCGACAGGGTCAGTTCACCCCTCCACTTT. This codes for CASSDRVSSPLHF.